A single sample gave rise to the 8 T cell receptor beta chains below, sequenced in a study of cytomegalovirus exposure and HLA in healthy donors. A multiplex PCR was run with 60 Vbeta primers and 13 Jbeta primers. This table comes from immunoSEQ multiplex PCR, and its TCRdb copy is limited to in-frame clones, with some not included. The sample holds roughly 100,000 clones, around 64% seen once. Source material: PBMCs. The receptors here all came from a man in his 60s in good health and CMV-seronegative.

The chain is built from TRBV6-6 and TRBJ1-1, with TRBD1 matching 7 bases. Germline trimming cut 4 bases from V and 4 bases from J; bases unmatched to any gene: 6. The length of the CDR3 is 14 residues. Germline CDR1 reads MNHNY; CDR2 reads SVGAGI (reference sequence). Here the CDR3 DNA reads TGTGCCAGCAGTTTCGACAGGGAGGCCACTGAAGCTTTCTTT. Translated: CASSFDREATEAFF.

The chain joins TRBV19 to TRBJ1-2, with no clear D. The germline V gene has CDR1 LNHDA and CDR2 SQIVND (reference sequence). The CDR3 contains 15 residues. V shed 8 bases and J shed 3 bases, with 19 bases lying between them. CDR3 nucleotide sequence: TGTGCCAGTGTCGCCAGACCGGGTAGCGACTATGGCTACACCTTC. Translated, it gives CASVARPGSDYGYTF.

This clone has only one observation. This chain connects TRBV6-5 to TRBJ1-4, with D maybe TRBD1 (5 bases). The CDR3 totals 14 residues. Germline V gene sequence: CDR1 MNHEY, CDR2 SVGAGI. V was clipped by 7 bases and J by 5 bases, with 14 bases between them. As DNA, the CDR3 is TGTGCCAGCACCCGAGACAGAAGAAATGAAAAACTGTTTTTT. Protein: CASTRDRRNEKLFF.

The genes are TRBV27 and TRBJ2-5, with TRBD1 as a possible D gene (6 bases). This CDR3 is 14 amino acids long. V was cut by 6 bases and J by 4 bases, with 15 bases left in between. The germline V gene has CDR1 MNHEY and CDR2 SMNVEV (reference sequence). The CDR3 nucleotides read TGTGCCAGCAGCCTCACAGGGTTGAGAGAGACCCAGTACTTC. Its protein is CASSLTGLRETQYF.

J is TRBJ2-7 and V is TRBV11-2, with a tentative D call TRBD2 (5 bases). Looked up from germline, CDR1 is SGHAT and CDR2 is FQNNGV. V was trimmed by 1 base and J by 7 bases, leaving 14 bases between them. CDR3 length: 14 amino acids. CDR3 amino acids: CASSLGRTSLEQYF. For the CDR3, the DNA is TGTGCCAGCAGCTTAGGTCGTACTAGTTTAGAGCAGTACTTC.

This chain uses TRBV9 with TRBJ2-7; D may be TRBD2 (6 bases). The V gene lost 0 bases and the J gene lost 2 bases, with 15 bases spanning the gap. This CDR3 spans 16 amino acids. Germline loops: CDR1 SGDLS, CDR2 YYNGEE. The CDR3 DNA sequence: TGTGCCAGCAGCGTAGACGGGGGAGCGAAAGCCTACGAGCAGTACTTC. As protein: CASSVDGGAKAYEQYF.

The chain couples TRBV5-6 to TRBJ2-3; tentative D call: TRBD1 (5 bases). Germline V gene data show CDR1 as SGHDT and CDR2 as YYEEEE. The length of the CDR3 is 12 residues. Trimming took off 4 bases at V and 5 bases at J, with 8 bases between the two ends. The CDR3 DNA reads as TGTGCCAGCAGCAGGGGTGGAGATACGCAGTATTTT. This sequence encodes CASSRGGDTQYF. Based on the CDR3 plus reference TRBV5-6 and TRBJ2-3, the full variable domain is DAGVTQSPTHLIKTRGQQVTLRCSPKSGHDTVSWYQQALGQGPQFIFQYYEEEERQRGNFPDRFSGHQFPNYSSELNVNALLLGDSALYLCASSRGGDTQYFGPGTRLTVL.

The chain uses TRBV21-1 and TRBJ1-6. TRBV21-1 is annotated as a pseudogene. This CDR3 spans 17 amino acids. The CDR3, as DNA: TGTGCCAGCAGCAAAGGGGTCTCGCGGGCGGGGAATTCACCCCTCCACTTT. Translating it yields CASSKGVSRAGNSPLHF.